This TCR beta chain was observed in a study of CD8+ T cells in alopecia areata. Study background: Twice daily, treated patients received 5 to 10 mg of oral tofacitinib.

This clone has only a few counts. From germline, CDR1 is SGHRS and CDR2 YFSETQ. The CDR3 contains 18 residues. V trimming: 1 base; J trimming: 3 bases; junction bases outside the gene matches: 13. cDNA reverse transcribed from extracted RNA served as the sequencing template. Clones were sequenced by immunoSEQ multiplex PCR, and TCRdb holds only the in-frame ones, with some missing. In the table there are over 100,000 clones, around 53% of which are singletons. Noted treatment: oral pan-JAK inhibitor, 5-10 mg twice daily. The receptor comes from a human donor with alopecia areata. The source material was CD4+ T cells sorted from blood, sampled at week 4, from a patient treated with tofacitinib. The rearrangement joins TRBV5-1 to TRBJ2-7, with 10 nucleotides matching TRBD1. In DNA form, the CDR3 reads TGCGCCAGCAGCTTGCGGACAGGGGGTTTCGATACGATCTACGAGCAGTACTTC. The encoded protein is CASSLRTGGFDTIYEQYF. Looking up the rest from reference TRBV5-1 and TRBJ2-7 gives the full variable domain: KAGVTQTPRYLIKTRGQQVTLSCSPISGHRSVSWYQQTPGQGLQFLFEYFSETQRNKGNFPGRFSGRQFSNSRSEMNVSTLELGDSALYLCASSLRTGGFDTIYEQYFGPGTRLTVT.